This passage covers 16 T cell receptor beta chains from one sample sequenced in a study of blood T cell repertoires in COVID-19. Clones were read by immunoSEQ multiplex PCR, and TCRdb kept only the in-frame ones, dropping some. The data show roughly 14,000 clones, approximately 80% seen once. Specimen: peripheral blood. These receptors originate from a human donor in a cohort sampled during active COVID-19.

This chain connects TRBV18 to TRBJ1-1, with 8 bases fitting TRBD1. Germline-derived CDR1 and CDR2 are KGHSH and LQKENI. V lost 9 bases and J lost 4; bases outside the gene matches: 7. This CDR3 region has 13 residues. The CDR3 here is CASRTGGSTEAFF. CDR3 sequence (DNA): TGTGCCAGTCGAACAGGGGGTAGCACTGAAGCTTTCTTT.

This clone was seen only a few times. For the CDR3, the DNA is TGTGCCAGCAGCCAGACAGGGGTGGAAGATACGCAGTATTTT. It yields the protein CASSQTGVEDTQYF. The chain has TRBV5-6 and TRBJ2-3; TRBD1 matches 8 bases. The germline CDR1 and CDR2 sequences are SGHDT and YYEEEE. V trimming: 4 bases; J trimming: 5 bases; junction bases outside the gene matches: 6. CDR3 length: 14 amino acids.

CDR3 protein: CASMGGLAVVTQYF. For the CDR3, the DNA is TGTGCCAGCATGGGGGGACTAGCGGTAGTGACCCAGTACTTC. The rearrangement uses TRBV28 and TRBJ2-5; 11 nucleotides line up with TRBD2. This CDR3 has 14 amino acids. The trim removed 7 bases at V and 7 bases at J, leaving 8 bases unmatched. Germline-derived CDR1 and CDR2 are MDHEN and SYDVKM.

The chain couples TRBV7-2 to TRBJ2-7; weak D call: TRBD2 (7 bases). The CDR3 is made up of 15 amino acids. V was pared by 1 base and J by 3 bases, with 13 bases between. Germline V gives CDR1 SGHTA, CDR2 FQGNSA. CDR3: CASSLGGGSGYEQYF. The CDR3 region has the DNA TGTGCCAGCAGCTTAGGGGGGGGCAGCGGCTACGAGCAGTACTTC.

The chain uses TRBV5-1 and TRBJ1-1; D might be TRBD1 (6 bases). CDR1 and CDR2 from the germline V gene are SGHRS and YFSETQ. This CDR3 spans 16 amino acids. V was trimmed by 0 bases and J by 5 bases, leaving 17 bases between them. CDR3 loop: CASSLVHRASGTEAFF. In nucleotides, the CDR3 is TGCGCCAGCAGCTTGGTTCACAGGGCTAGTGGAACTGAAGCTTTCTTT.

V and J are TRBV10-3 and TRBJ1-5, with D unclear. The CDR3 contains 13 residues. Looked up from germline, CDR1 is ENHRY and CDR2 is SYGVKD. Trimming cost V 8 bases and J 3 bases, with 11 bases left between them. CDR3 nucleotide sequence: TGTGCCATCGGGTCGAGGGACAATCAGCCCCAGCATTTT. As protein: CAIGSRDNQPQHF.

This rearrangement joins TRBV6-6 to TRBJ1-2, with 9 positions matching TRBD1. CDR1 and CDR2 from the germline V gene are MNHNY and SVGAGI (reference sequence). The ends lost 5 bases at V and 8 bases at J; junction bases unmatched: 3. The CDR3 totals 12 residues. The CDR3 DNA reads TGTGCCAGCAGTCCTACAGGGGGCGGCTACACCTTC. As protein: CASSPTGGGYTF.

The chain couples TRBV4-1 to TRBJ2-2; maybe TRBD2 (6 bases). Germline loops: CDR1 MGHRA, CDR2 YSYEKL. The CDR3 covers 15 residues. V dropped 2 bases and J dropped 2 bases, with 9 bases sitting between them. This CDR3 is CASSQRGDNTGELFF. The CDR3 nucleotides read TGCGCCAGCAGCCAACGCGGGGATAACACCGGGGAGCTGTTTTTT.

This chain uses TRBV28 with TRBJ1-5; weak D call: TRBD1 (5 bases). Germline CDR1 MDHEN, CDR2 SYDVKM. V dropped 8 bases and J dropped 1 base, with 21 bases sitting between them. The CDR3 sequence is 17 residues long. This CDR3 is CASGPPGVVGSNQPQHF. The CDR3 bases are TGTGCCAGCGGACCCCCGGGGGTAGTAGGGAGCAATCAGCCCCAGCATTTT.

The rearrangement uses TRBV6-5 and TRBJ1-2; the match to TRBD1 covers 7 bases. The CDR3 length is 14 residues. Germline CDR1 MNHEY, CDR2 SVGAGI. The V and J ends lost 6 bases and 6 bases, in that order; junction bases with no gene match: 10. DNA of the CDR3: TGTGCCAGCAGGCGTACCGGGACAGCGAATGGCTACACCTTC. Amino acid sequence: CASRRTGTANGYTF.

The rearrangement links TRBV28 to TRBJ2-5, with D perhaps matching TRBD2 (5 bases). The CDR3 has 14 residues. Germline lookup yields CDR1 MDHEN and CDR2 SYDVKM. Trimming shortened V by 6 bases and J by 5 bases, and 16 bases separated the two germline ends. CDR3 loop: CASRFSEGTETQYF. CDR3 nucleotides: TGTGCCAGCAGGTTCTCAGAGGGCACGGAGACCCAGTACTTC.

This clone occurred a few times. Its ends do not fully match the called genes, so a read error is possible. This rearrangement joins TRBV3-1 (or the pseudogene TRBV3-2) to TRBJ2-7; 10 positions agree with TRBD1. This CDR3 spans 15 amino acids. CDR1 and CDR2 (germline): LGHDT, YNNKEL (reference sequence). CDR3 region: CASTQAGTGAYEQYF. DNA for the CDR3: TGTGCCAGCACCCAAGCGGGGACAGGGGCCTACGAGCAGTACTTC.

The chain combines TRBV7-9 with TRBJ1-3, with 10 bases fitting TRBD1. The germline V gene has CDR1 SEHNR and CDR2 FQNEAQ (reference sequence). This CDR3 comprises 15 residues. After removal of 3 bases from V and 4 bases from J, the junction contained 3 bases not matched to a gene. The DNA for the CDR3 is TGTGCCAGCAGCTTGAGGACAGGGGGAGGAAACACCATATATTTT. Its translation: CASSLRTGGGNTIYF.

The rearrangement links TRBV4-1 to TRBJ1-1; tentative D call: TRBD1 (6 bases). The CDR3 extends over 18 amino acids. Trimming took off 3 bases at V and 6 bases at J, with 26 bases between the two ends. The germline V gene has CDR1 MGHRA and CDR2 YSYEKL. The CDR3 nucleotides read TGCGCCAGCAGCCAGAAGAGAGCAGGGGCGAGTTTGGTCTCTGAAGCTTTCTTT. Translated, it gives CASSQKRAGASLVSEAFF.

V and J are TRBV7-9 and TRBJ2-7; TRBD1 matches 7 bases. Germline CDR1 SEHNR, CDR2 FQNEAQ (reference sequence). The trim removed 8 bases at V and 3 bases at J, leaving 7 bases unmatched. The CDR3 runs 13 residues. The CDR3 DNA is TGTGCCAGCTCCAAACGGGACAGCTACGAGCAGTACTTC. It is translated as CASSKRDSYEQYF.

This chain joins TRBV6-1 and TRBJ1-4, with 8 bases fitting TRBD1. V dropped 3 bases and J dropped 8; count of bases not matched to a gene: 8. The CDR3 length is 15 residues. The germline V gene has CDR1 MNHNS and CDR2 SASEGT. The CDR3: CASSDWTGIEEKLFF. CDR3 bases: TGTGCCAGCAGTGATTGGACAGGGATCGAGGAAAAACTGTTTTTT.